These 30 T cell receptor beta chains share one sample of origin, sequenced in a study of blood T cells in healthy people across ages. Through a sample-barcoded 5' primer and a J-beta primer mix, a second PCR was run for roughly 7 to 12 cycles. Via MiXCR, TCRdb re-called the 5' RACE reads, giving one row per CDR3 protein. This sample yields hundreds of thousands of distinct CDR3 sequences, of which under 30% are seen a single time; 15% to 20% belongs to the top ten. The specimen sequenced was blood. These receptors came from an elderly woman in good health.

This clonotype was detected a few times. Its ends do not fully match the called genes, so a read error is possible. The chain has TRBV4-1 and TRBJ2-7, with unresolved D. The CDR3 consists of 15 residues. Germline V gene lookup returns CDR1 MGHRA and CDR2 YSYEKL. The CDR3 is CAGSQDTVYPYEQYF. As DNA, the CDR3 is TGCGCCGGCAGCCAAGATACGGTCTACCCCTACGAGCAGTACTTC.

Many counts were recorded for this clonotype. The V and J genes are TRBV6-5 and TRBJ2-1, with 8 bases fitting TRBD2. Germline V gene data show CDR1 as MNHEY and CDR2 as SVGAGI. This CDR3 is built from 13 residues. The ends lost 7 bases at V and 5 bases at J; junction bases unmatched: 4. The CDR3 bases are TGTGCCAGCACGGGGGGGCCCAACAATGAGCAGTTCTTC. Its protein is CASTGGPNNEQFF.

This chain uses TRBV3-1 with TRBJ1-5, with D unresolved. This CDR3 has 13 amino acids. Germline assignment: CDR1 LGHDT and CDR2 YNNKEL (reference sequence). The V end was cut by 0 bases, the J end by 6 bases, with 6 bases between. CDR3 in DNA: TGTGCCAGCAGCCAAGATTTCATTCAGCCCCAGCATTTT. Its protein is CASSQDFIQPQHF.

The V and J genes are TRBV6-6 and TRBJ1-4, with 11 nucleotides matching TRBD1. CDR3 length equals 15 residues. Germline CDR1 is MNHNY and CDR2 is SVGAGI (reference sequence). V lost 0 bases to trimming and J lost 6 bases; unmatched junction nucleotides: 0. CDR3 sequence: CASSYSDRGHEKLFF. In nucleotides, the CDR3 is TGTGCCAGCAGTTACTCGGACAGGGGGCATGAAAAACTGTTTTTT.

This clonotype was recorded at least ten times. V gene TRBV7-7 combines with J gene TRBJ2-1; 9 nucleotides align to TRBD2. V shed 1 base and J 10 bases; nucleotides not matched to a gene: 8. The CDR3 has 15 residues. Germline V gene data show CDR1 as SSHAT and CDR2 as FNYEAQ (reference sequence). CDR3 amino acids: CASSLDAGGLGEQFF. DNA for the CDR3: TGTGCCAGCAGCTTAGACGCGGGGGGGCTAGGGGAGCAGTTCTTC. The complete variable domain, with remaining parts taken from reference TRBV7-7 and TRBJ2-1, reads GAGVSQSPRYKVTKRGQDVTLRCDPISSHATLYWYQQALGQGPEFLTYFNYEAQPDKSGLPSDRFSAERPEGSISTLTIQRTEQRDSAMYRCASSLDAGGLGEQFFGPGTRLTVL.

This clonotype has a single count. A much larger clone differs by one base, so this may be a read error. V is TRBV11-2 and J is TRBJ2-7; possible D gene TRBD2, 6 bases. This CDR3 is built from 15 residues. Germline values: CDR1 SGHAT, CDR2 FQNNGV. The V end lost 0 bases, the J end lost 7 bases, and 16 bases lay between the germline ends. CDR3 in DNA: TGTGCCAGCAGCTTAGATCCACTAGCTCGGGATGAGCAGTACTTC. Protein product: CASSLDPLARDEQYF.

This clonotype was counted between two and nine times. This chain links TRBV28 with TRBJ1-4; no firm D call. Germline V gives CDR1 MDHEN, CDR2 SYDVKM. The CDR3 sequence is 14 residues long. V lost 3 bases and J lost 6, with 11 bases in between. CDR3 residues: CASSLVAAHEKLFF. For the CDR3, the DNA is TGTGCCAGCAGTTTGGTGGCAGCCCATGAAAAACTGTTTTTT.

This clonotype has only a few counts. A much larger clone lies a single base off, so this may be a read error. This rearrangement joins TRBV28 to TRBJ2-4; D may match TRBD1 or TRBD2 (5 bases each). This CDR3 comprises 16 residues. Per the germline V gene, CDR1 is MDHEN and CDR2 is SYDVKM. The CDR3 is CASSPGTFLAKTIQYF. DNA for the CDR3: TGTGCCAGCAGTCCTGGGACGTTTCTAGCCAAAACCATTCAGTACTTC.

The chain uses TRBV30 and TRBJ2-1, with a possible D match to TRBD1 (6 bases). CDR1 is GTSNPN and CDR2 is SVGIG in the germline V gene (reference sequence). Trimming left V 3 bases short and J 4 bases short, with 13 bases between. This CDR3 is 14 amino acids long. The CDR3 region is CAWSPKDSYNEQFF. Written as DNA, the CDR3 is TGTGCCTGGAGCCCTAAGGACAGTTACAATGAGCAGTTCTTC.

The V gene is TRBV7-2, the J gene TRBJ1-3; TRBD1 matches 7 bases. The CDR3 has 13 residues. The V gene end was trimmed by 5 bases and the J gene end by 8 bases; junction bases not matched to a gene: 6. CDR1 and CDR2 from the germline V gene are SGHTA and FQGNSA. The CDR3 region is CASSTRQGDTIYF. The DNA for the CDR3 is TGTGCCAGCAGCACTCGACAGGGAGACACCATATATTTT. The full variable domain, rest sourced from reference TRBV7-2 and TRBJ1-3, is GAGVSQSPSNKVTEKGKDVELRCDPISGHTALYWYRQSLGQGLEFLIYFQGNSAPDKSGLPSDRFSAERTGGSVSTLTIQRTQQEDSAVYLCASSTRQGDTIYFGEGSWLTVV.

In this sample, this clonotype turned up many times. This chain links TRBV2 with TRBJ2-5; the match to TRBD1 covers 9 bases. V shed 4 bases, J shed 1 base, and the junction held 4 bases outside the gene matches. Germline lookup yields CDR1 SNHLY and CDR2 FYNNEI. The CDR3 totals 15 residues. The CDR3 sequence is CASSGQGGFQETQYF. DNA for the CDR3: TGTGCCAGCAGTGGACAGGGGGGCTTCCAAGAGACCCAGTACTTC.

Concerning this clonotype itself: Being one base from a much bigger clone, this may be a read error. DNA of the CDR3: TGTGCCATCCACGGGGGGGCATCCTACAATGAGCAGTACTTC. Protein sequence: CAIHGGASYNEQYF. The chain recombines TRBV28 with TRBJ2-7; TRBD2 aligns across 8 bases. Germline-derived CDR1 and CDR2 are MDHEN and SYDVKM. V lost 10 bases, J lost 7 bases, and 15 bases stayed unmatched. This CDR3 is 14 amino acids long.

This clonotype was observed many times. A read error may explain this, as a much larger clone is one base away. In DNA form, the CDR3 reads TGTGCCAGCATCTCCGGGGGGGGCGGGGAGCGGTTTTTT. Its protein is CASISGGGGERFF. The chain has TRBV12-3 or TRBV12-4 and TRBJ2-2, with TRBD2 identical over 8 bases. There are 13 residues in the CDR3.

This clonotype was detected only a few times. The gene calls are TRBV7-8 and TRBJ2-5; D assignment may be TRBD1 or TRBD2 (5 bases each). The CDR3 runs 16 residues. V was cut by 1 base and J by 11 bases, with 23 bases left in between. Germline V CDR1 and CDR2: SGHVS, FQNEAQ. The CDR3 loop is CASSLGGWGSYNEQYF. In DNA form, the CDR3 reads TGTGCCAGCAGCTTAGGTGGGTGGGGGTCCTACAATGAGCAGTACTTC.

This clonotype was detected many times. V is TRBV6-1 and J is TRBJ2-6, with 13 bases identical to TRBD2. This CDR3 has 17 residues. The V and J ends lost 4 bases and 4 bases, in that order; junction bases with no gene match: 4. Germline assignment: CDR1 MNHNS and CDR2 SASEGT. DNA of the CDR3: TGTGCCAGCAGTGCAGGACTAGCGGGGGACGGGGCCAACGTCCTGACTTTC. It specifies CASSAGLAGDGANVLTF.

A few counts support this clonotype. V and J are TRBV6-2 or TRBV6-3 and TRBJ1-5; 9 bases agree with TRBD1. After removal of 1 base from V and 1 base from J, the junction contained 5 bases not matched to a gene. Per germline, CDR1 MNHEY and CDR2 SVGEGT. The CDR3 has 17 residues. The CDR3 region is CASSYFQTGGSNQPQHF. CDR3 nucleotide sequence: TGTGCCAGCAGTTACTTCCAGACAGGGGGGAGCAATCAGCCCCAGCATTTT.

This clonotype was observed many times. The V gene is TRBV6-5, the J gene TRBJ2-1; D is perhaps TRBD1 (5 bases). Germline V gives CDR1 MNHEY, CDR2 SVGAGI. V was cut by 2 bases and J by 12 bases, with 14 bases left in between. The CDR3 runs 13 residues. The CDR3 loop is CASSYLDRSGQFF. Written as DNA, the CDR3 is TGTGCCAGCAGTTACCTCGACAGATCTGGGCAGTTCTTC.

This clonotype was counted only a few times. The DNA for the CDR3 is TGTGCCACTACCCGGGCCCGTGGGGGCAATCAGCCCCAGCATTTT. This codes for CATTRARGGNQPQHF. V is TRBV6-1 and J is TRBJ1-5; no definite D call. Germline loops: CDR1 MNHNS, CDR2 SASEGT. The CDR3 extends over 15 amino acids. The ends were cut back, 10 bases at V and 2 bases at J, with 18 bases in the middle.

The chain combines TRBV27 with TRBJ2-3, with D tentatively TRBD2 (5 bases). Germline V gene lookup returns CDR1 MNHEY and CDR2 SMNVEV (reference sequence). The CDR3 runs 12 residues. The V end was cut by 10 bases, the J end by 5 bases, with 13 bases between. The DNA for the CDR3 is TGTGCCACCGGGGTTCTGCGAGATACGCAGTATTTT. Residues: CATGVLRDTQYF.

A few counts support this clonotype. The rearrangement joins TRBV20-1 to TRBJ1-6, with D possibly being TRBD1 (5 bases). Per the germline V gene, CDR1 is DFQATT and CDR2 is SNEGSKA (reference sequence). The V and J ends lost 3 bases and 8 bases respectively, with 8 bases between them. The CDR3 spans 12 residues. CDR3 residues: CSASRGDSPLHF. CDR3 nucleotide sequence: TGCAGTGCTAGTCGAGGGGATTCACCCCTCCACTTT.

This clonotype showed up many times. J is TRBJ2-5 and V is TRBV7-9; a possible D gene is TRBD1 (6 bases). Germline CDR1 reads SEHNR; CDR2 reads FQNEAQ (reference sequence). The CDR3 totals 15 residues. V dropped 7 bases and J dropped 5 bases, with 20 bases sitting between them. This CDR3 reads CASTLGGLGGETQYF. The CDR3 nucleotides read TGTGCCAGCACCCTAGGGGGTCTCGGTGGGGAGACCCAGTACTTC.

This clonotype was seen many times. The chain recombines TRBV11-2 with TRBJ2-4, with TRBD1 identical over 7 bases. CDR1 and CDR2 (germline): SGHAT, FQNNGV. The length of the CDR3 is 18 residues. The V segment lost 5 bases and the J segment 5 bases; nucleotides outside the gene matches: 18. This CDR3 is CASSPYASRGQKQNIQYF. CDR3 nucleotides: TGTGCCAGCAGCCCATATGCGTCGAGGGGACAGAAACAAAACATTCAGTACTTC. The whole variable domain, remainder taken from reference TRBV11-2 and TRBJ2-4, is EAGVAQSPRYKIIEKRQSVAFWCNPISGHATLYWYQQILGQGPKLLIQFQNNGVVDDSQLPKDRFSAERLKGVDSTLKIQPAKLEDSAVYLCASSPYASRGQKQNIQYFGAGTRLSVL.

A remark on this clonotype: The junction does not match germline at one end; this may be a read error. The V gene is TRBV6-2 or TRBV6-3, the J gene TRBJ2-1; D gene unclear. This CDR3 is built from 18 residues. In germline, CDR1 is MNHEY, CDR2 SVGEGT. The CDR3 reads CAGSYSFARTGSYNEQFF. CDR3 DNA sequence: TGTGCCGGCAGTTACTCGTTCGCACGCACTGGTTCCTACAATGAGCAGTTCTTC.

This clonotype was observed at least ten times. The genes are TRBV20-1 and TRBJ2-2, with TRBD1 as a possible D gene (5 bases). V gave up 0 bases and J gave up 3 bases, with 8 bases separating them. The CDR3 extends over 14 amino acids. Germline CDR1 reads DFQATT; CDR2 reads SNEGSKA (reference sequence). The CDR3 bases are TGCAGTGCTAGAGAGCCAGGGTACACCGGGGAGCTGTTTTTT. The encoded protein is CSAREPGYTGELFF.

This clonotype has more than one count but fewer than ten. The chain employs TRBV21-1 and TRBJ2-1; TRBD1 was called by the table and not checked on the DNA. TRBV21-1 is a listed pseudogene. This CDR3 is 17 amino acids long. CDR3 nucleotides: TGTGCCAGCAGCAAAGCGAGGAGGACAGCCTTTACACATGAGCAGTTCTTC. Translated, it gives CASSKARRTAFTHEQFF.

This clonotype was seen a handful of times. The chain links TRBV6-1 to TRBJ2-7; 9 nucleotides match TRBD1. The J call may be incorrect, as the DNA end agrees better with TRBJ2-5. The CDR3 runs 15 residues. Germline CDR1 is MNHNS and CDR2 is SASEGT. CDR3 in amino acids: CASIPRTGERETQYF. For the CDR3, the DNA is TGTGCCAGCATTCCCCGGACAGGGGAGCGAGAGACCCAGTACTTC.

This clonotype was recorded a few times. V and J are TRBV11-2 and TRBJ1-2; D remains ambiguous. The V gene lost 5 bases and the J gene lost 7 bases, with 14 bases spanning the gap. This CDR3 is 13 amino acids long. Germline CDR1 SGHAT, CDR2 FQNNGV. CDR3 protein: CASSPPLRGGYTF. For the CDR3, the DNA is TGTGCCAGCAGCCCCCCGTTGAGAGGTGGCTACACCTTC.

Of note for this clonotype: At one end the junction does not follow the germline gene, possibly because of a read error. The CDR3 sequence: CASSHATGRSYEQYF. For the CDR3, the DNA is TGCGCCAGCAGCCACGCGACAGGGCGATCCTACGAGCAGTACTTC. The chain uses TRBV7-2 and TRBJ2-7, with TRBD1 matching 7 bases. Germline CDR1 and CDR2: SGHTA and FQGNSA. The CDR3 length is 15 residues.

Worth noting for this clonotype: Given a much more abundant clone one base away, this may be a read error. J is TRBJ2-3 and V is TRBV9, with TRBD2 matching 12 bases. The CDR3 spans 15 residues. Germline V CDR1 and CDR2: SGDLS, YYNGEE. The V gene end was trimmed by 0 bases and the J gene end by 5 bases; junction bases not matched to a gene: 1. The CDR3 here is CASSVASGGGDTQYF. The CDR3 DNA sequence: TGTGCCAGCAGCGTAGCTAGCGGGGGGGGAGATACGCAGTATTTT.

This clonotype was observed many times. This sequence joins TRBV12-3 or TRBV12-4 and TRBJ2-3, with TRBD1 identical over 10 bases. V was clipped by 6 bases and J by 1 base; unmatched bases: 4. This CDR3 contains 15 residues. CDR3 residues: CASSPGTGGTDTQYF. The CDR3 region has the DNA TGTGCCAGCAGCCCCGGGACAGGGGGCACAGATACGCAGTATTTT.